Included here is one T cell receptor beta chain sequence, with context. TCRdb reprocessed the 5' RACE reads via MiXCR and lists one record per CDR3 protein. Among approximately 700,000 distinct CDR3 sequences listed, about 20% were seen once. The data derive from a study of identical twins. The CDR3 has 15 amino acids. CDR1 and CDR2 (germline): SGHAT, FQNNGV. With 2 bases clipped from V and 6 bases from J, the junction kept 7 bases outside the gene matches. Another study also made use of these data, one on T cells expressing NK-cell markers.

The clonotype originates from a woman younger than 35 in good health. Sequencing input: PBMCs. The chain recombines TRBV11-2 with TRBJ2-7, with 10 bases lining up with TRBD2. CDR3 DNA: TGTGCCAGCAGCTTACGGAGACTAGCGGGCCGCGAGCAGTACTTC. Protein: CASSLRRLAGREQYF.